These T cell receptor beta chains were read from a single sample in a study of cytomegalovirus exposure and HLA in healthy donors. Clones were sequenced by immunoSEQ multiplex PCR, and TCRdb holds only the in-frame ones, with some missing. This sample has 150,000 to 200,000 clones, with 86% found just once. Sequenced sample: PBMCs. Receptors were obtained from a young woman in good health and CMV-seronegative. CDR3s include the opening cysteine and the closing phenylalanine or tryptophan. Fields, in order: J gene, V gene, clone size, CDR3 length, D gene, CDR3 DNA, CDR3 protein. The D gene is left open where the match is weak. Clone size is given for some rows only: seen once, a few or many times, or a class if the clone is expanded.

TRBJ1-2 TRBV5-6 . 13 TRBD1 TGTGCCAGCAGCCGGGGAGGACAGGGCGGCTACACCTTC CASSRGGQGGYTF
TRBJ2-7 TRBV28 . 16 . TGTGCCAGCAGTTTACCCCACAGGGAAGGAACCTACGAGCAGTACTTC CASSLPHREGTYEQYF
TRBJ2-3 TRBV28 . 14 TRBD2 TGTGCCAGCAGTACTAGCGGGAGCACAGATACGCAGTATTTT CASSTSGSTDTQYF
TRBJ2-7 TRBV6-1 . 13 . TGTGCCAGCAGTGAGGCTTACAGGCGGGAGCAGTACTTC CASSEAYRREQYF
TRBJ2-5 TRBV5-4 . 15 TRBD2 TGTGCCAGCAGCCCCGGGACTACGTCACAAGAGACCCAGTACTTC CASSPGTTSQETQYF
TRBJ2-4 TRBV25-1 once 11 . TGTGCCAGCAGTGGTGAGAACATTCAGTACTTC CASSGENIQYF
TRBJ2-3 TRBV11-2 . 16 TRBD2 TGTGCCAGCAGCTCCCGAGAGCGGGGTGGGCGGGATACGCAGTATTTT CASSSRERGGRDTQYF
TRBJ2-6 TRBV4-1 . 19 . TGCGCCAGCAGCCAAGATGGCCCGCAGGGGTCCCCTGGGGCCAACGTCCTGACTTTC CASSQDGPQGSPGANVLTF
TRBJ1-1 TRBV2 . 15 TRBD1 TGTGCCAGCAGTATGACAGGGCACATGAACACTGAAGCTTTCTTT CASSMTGHMNTEAFF
TRBJ2-3 TRBV19 once 14 . TGTGCCAGTACGGGGGGTAGGGGGGGAGATACGCAGTATTTT CASTGGRGGDTQYF
TRBJ2-7 TRBV6-1 . 11 TRBD1 TGTGCCAGCAGTGGACAGGGGCAGCAGTACTTC CASSGQGQQYF
TRBJ2-1 TRBV10-3 . 17 TRBD2 TGTGCCATCAGTGAGTCCCCGGGACTAGCAAAGTTCAATGAGCAGTTCTTC CAISESPGLAKFNEQFF
TRBJ1-5 TRBV28 . 13 . TGTGCCAGCAGTTCAGGGATGGGGCAGCCCCAGCATTTT CASSSGMGQPQHF
TRBJ1-5 TRBV19 . 17 . TGTGCCAGTAGTGGCAGGGTTGAGTTTAGCGGGAATCAGCCCCAGCATTTT CASSGRVEFSGNQPQHF
TRBJ2-3 TRBV18 . 15 TRBD2 TGTGCCAGCTCCCCTAGCGGGGGCCGCACAGATACGCAGTATTTT CASSPSGGRTDTQYF
TRBJ2-7 TRBV10-3 once 15 TRBD1 TGTGCCATCAGTTCCCAGGGGGCCCCCTCCTACGAGCAGTACTTC CAISSQGAPSYEQYF
TRBJ2-7 TRBV5-1 . 16 TRBD2 TGCGCCAGCAGCACGTTGACTAGCGGGAGTGCCTACGAGCAGTACTTC CASSTLTSGSAYEQYF
TRBJ2-7 TRBV7-9 . 14 . TGTGCCAGCAGCTTAGCACAGGATGCCTACGAGCAGTACTTC CASSLAQDAYEQYF
TRBJ1-1 TRBV7-2 . 16 TRBD1 TGTGCCAGCAGGCGGAGGACAGGGGGGGGTAACACTGAAGCTTTCTTT CASRRRTGGGNTEAFF
TRBJ2-7 TRBV5-6 few 13 . TGTGCCAGCAGCTTGGACAGTCCCTACGAGCAGTACTTC CASSLDSPYEQYF
TRBJ1-2 TRBV6-5 . 13 TRBD1 TGTGCCAGCAGTCAGGAACAGGGGTATGGCTACACCTTC CASSQEQGYGYTF
TRBJ2-7 TRBV7-9 . 19 TRBD2 TGTTCCAGCAGTCCCGCCCGGGGGGGGGCGGATACCCCCACCCGCGAGCAGTACTTC CSSSPARGGADTPTREQYF
TRBJ2-7 TRBV5-1 . 14 TRBD1 TGCGCCAGCAGCCCGGGACAGGTTATCTACGAGCAGTACTTC CASSPGQVIYEQYF
TRBJ2-1 TRBV7-9 . 15 TRBD1 TGTGCCAGCAGCCCAGGACAGGGGGAATACAATGAGCAGTTCTTC CASSPGQGEYNEQFF
TRBJ2-7 TRBV5-1 . 13 . TGCGCCAGCAGCTTGGGGGGCGCGGACGAGCAGTACTTC CASSLGGADEQYF
TRBJ2-7 TRBV7-6 . 13 . TGTGCCAGCAGCTTACAGACAGCACCCGAGCAGTACTTC CASSLQTAPEQYF
TRBJ2-2 TRBV9 once 14 . TGTGCCAGCAGCGTCTCGGGAGTTCGTGGGGAGCTGTTTTTT CASSVSGVRGELFF
TRBJ1-5 TRBV6-9 . 17 . TGTGCCAGCGTCGGGACATCTTCCGCACATAGCAATCAGCCCCAGCATTTT CASVGTSSAHSNQPQHF
TRBJ2-7 TRBV28 . 12 . TGTGCCAGCAGTTTTCCCCTTAACGAGCAGTACTTC CASSFPLNEQYF
TRBJ2-5 TRBV4-1 . 16 TRBD2 TGCGCCAGCAGCCAAGAACCGGGGGGGCCTCGGGAGACCCAGTACTTC CASSQEPGGPRETQYF
TRBJ2-1 TRBV9 . 13 TRBD2 TGTGCCAGCAGGGGGACTAGCGGCAATGAGCAGTTCTTC CASRGTSGNEQFF
TRBJ2-7 TRBV4-2 . 14 . TGTGCCAGCAGCCAAGCGGGGTCCGCCTACGAGCAGTACTTC CASSQAGSAYEQYF
TRBJ1-2 TRBV23-1 . 11 . TGCGCGTTGAGGGTGTCGGGAGGCTACACCTTC CALRVSGGYTF
TRBJ2-7 TRBV2 . 15 . TGTGCCAGCAGTGCGGAGCAGGGCCGGACCTACGAGCAGTACTTC CASSAEQGRTYEQYF
TRBJ1-2 TRBV10-3 . 13 . TGTGCCATCAGCCCGGGGGCTAACTATGGCTACACCTTC CAISPGANYGYTF
TRBJ1-1 TRBV6-5 . 15 . TGTGCCAGCAGTCCAGTTTTAGGCGCGGACACTGAAGCTTTCTTT CASSPVLGADTEAFF
TRBJ2-5 TRBV28 . 16 . TGTGCCAGCAGGAACCGGGCCCTCCAGGGCCAAGAGACCCAGTACTTC CASRNRALQGQETQYF
TRBJ2-3 TRBV19 . 12 . TGTGCCAGTAGTATACAGGGAGATACGCAGTATTTT CASSIQGDTQYF
TRBJ1-2 TRBV4-2 . 15 . TGTGCCAGCAGCCAAGATCTTACTGAGAACTATGGCTACACCTTC CASSQDLTENYGYTF
TRBJ1-1 TRBV27 . 14 TRBD1 TGTGCCAGCAGTCCGGGGACAGTGAACACTGAAGCTTTCTTT CASSPGTVNTEAFF
TRBJ1-4 TRBV10-2 few 15 . TGCGCCAGCAGTGGGCATCCTGCAACTAATGAAAAACTGTTTTTT CASSGHPATNEKLFF
TRBJ2-7 TRBV7-9 . 14 TRBD1 TGTGCCAGCAGCTTACAGGGGGCCTCCTACGAGCAGTACTTC CASSLQGASYEQYF
TRBJ2-5 TRBV9 . 13 . TGTGCCAGCAACCCCGCGGGTCAAGAGACCCAGTACTTC CASNPAGQETQYF
TRBJ1-5 TRBV28 . 15 TRBD1 TGTGCCAGCAGATCACAGGGGGCAGGCAATCAGCCCCAGCATTTT CASRSQGAGNQPQHF
TRBJ2-1 TRBV5-1 . 14 TRBD1 TGCGCCAGCAGCATGGACAGGGCAGATCATGAGCAGTTCTTC CASSMDRADHEQFF
TRBJ1-2 TRBV29-1 . 13 . TGCAGCGTTGGGGCCACGGGAGGCTATGGCTACACCTTC CSVGATGGYGYTF
TRBJ1-5 TRBV19 . 15 . TGTGCCAGTAGTATTACAGGGACCTTTAGTCAGCCCCAGCATTTT CASSITGTFSQPQHF
TRBJ1-2 TRBV6-5 . 15 TRBD1 TGTGCCAGCAGTCGAGGGAACAGGGGGCCCTATGGCTACACCTTC CASSRGNRGPYGYTF
TRBJ2-3 TRBV7-7 . 15 . TGTGCTAGCAGTCCCCTGGGGGGGGCCACAGATACGCAGTATTTT CASSPLGGATDTQYF
TRBJ2-5 TRBV2 . 17 . TGTGCCAGCAGTGACATTCCGGGACAGCGGGGGAGTGAGACCCAGTACTTC CASSDIPGQRGSETQYF
TRBJ1-2 TRBV14 once 19 TRBD1 TGTGCCAGCAGTCTAGGCGCGGGACAGGGATGGTTTAAGGACTATGGCTACACCTTC CASSLGAGQGWFKDYGYTF
TRBJ2-2 TRBV6-4 . 13 . TGTGCCAGCAGTGAGTCCCCACTAGGGGAGCTGTTTTTT CASSESPLGELFF
TRBJ1-6 TRBV25-1 . 14 . TGTGCCAGCAGTGAAACAGGAGCTTATTCACCCCTCCACTTT CASSETGAYSPLHF
TRBJ2-2 TRBV19 . 14 TRBD1 TGTGCCAGTGCACAGGGGTGGGACACCGGGGAGCTGTTTTTT CASAQGWDTGELFF